This T cell receptor beta chain is drawn from a study of identical twins. V was trimmed by 5 bases and J by 4 bases, leaving 8 bases between them. This CDR3 is built from 12 residues. The germline gives CDR1 LGHDT, CDR2 YNNKEL (reference sequence). TCRdb re-derived calls from the 5' RACE reads in MiXCR, one entry per CDR3 protein. The data contain 460,000 or so distinct CDR3 sequences, 12% to 15% of them singletons. Concerning this clonotype: Its antigen is undetermined.

Findings and limits, study-wide: Memory repertoires showed no such pattern, whereas abundant cord blood beta clonotypes carried fewer insertions. Models underestimated TCR alpha sharing (out-of-frame) in monozygotic twins. The analysis was cross-sectional rather than longitudinal within donors.

The sample also formed part of further work on yellow fever vaccine responses in identical twins.

The TCR originated in a woman aged 18-29 years in good health. V and J are TRBV3-1 and TRBJ1-2; D call uncertain. The sample consisted of CD4+ T cells sorted from blood. This CDR3 reads CASSGNGYGYTF. In DNA, the CDR3 is TGTGCCAGCAGCGGCAACGGCTATGGCTACACCTTC.